The 31 T cell receptor beta chains below all came from one sample that was sequenced in a study of blood T cell repertoires in COVID-19. The table came from immunoSEQ multiplex PCR; TCRdb's copy has only in-frame clones and leaves some out. Altogether 53,000 or so clones are present, just over 85% being singletons, with the ten largest covering 12%. The sample was peripheral blood. These receptors were collected from a man in his 70s with active COVID-19.

This clone has a handful of counts. DNA of the CDR3: TGCGCCAGCAGTCCCCCTAGCTCGGGCCATGAGCAGTTCTTC. As protein: CASSPPSSGHEQFF. This rearrangement joins TRBV5-1 to TRBJ2-1, with D possibly TRBD2 on 5 matching bases. The CDR3 has 14 amino acids. CDR1 is SGHRS, CDR2 YFSETQ, per germline. The V gene lost 5 bases and the J gene lost 8 bases, with 17 bases spanning the gap.

The rearrangement links TRBV11-2 to TRBJ2-5, with 11 bases that match TRBD1. The V gene's germline CDR1 is SGHAT and CDR2 FQNNGV. The CDR3 contains 16 residues. Trimming at V came to 3 bases and at J to 4 bases, leaving 7 bases not matched to a gene. Written as DNA, the CDR3 is TGTGCCAGCAGCTTTGTCTCGGACAGGGGGCGAGAGACCCAGTACTTC. Translated, it gives CASSFVSDRGRETQYF. Full variable domain (outside the CDR3, taken from reference TRBV11-2 and TRBJ2-5): EAGVAQSPRYKIIEKRQSVAFWCNPISGHATLYWYQQILGQGPKLLIQFQNNGVVDDSQLPKDRFSAERLKGVDSTLKIQPAKLEDSAVYLCASSFVSDRGRETQYFGPGTRLLVL.

This chain joins TRBV4-3 and TRBJ1-3, with a tentative D call TRBD1 (5 bases). This CDR3 region has 15 residues. The germline gives CDR1 LGHNA, CDR2 YSLEER. Trimming shortened V by 4 bases and J by 2 bases, and 12 bases separated the two germline ends. CDR3: CASSPGTLTGNTIYF. In DNA, the CDR3 is TGCGCCAGCAGCCCGGGGACTCTAACTGGAAACACCATATATTTT.

The J gene is TRBJ2-1, the V gene TRBV11-2; D unresolved. Trimming shortened V by 0 bases and J by 8 bases, and 11 bases separated the two germline ends. Germline loops: CDR1 SGHAT, CDR2 FQNNGV. The CDR3 covers 14 residues. The CDR3 DNA is TGTGCCAGCAGCTTAGACAGTGGTTTGGATGAGCAGTTCTTC. This gives the protein CASSLDSGLDEQFF.

This clone was seen only a few times. The gene calls are TRBV18 and TRBJ1-2; TRBD1 agrees at 8 bases. The CDR3 covers 14 residues. Germline-derived CDR1 and CDR2 are KGHSH and LQKENI. Trimming at V came to 6 bases and at J to 3 bases, leaving 6 bases not matched to a gene. The CDR3 region is CASSRKQGDYGYTF. CDR3 coding DNA: TGTGCCAGCTCCCGAAAACAGGGGGACTATGGCTACACCTTC. Full variable domain (outside the CDR3, taken from reference TRBV18 and TRBJ1-2): NAGVMQNPRHLVRRRGQEARLRCSPMKGHSHVYWYRQLPEEGLKFMVYLQKENIIDESGMPKERFSAEFPKEGPSILRIQQVVRGDSAAYFCASSRKQGDYGYTFGSGTRLTVV.

The chain links TRBV5-1 to TRBJ1-1; perhaps TRBD1 as D (5 bases). The germline V gene encodes CDR1 SGHRS and CDR2 YFSETQ. The V end lost 1 base, the J end lost 2 bases, and 12 bases lay between the germline ends. The CDR3 extends over 15 amino acids. The CDR3 here is CASSLTGGVNTEAFF. In nucleotides, the CDR3 is TGCGCCAGCAGCTTGACCGGGGGGGTTAACACTGAAGCTTTCTTT.

The chain links TRBV2 to TRBJ1-5, with a possible D match to TRBD1 (5 bases). The CDR3 is 14 amino acids. Germline V gene data show CDR1 as SNHLY and CDR2 as FYNNEI. V was cut by 3 bases and J by 9 bases, with 15 bases left in between. The CDR3 coding sequence is TGTGCCAGCAGTGAGGGACTCGGGAACTTGCCCCAGCATTTT. Translating it yields CASSEGLGNLPQHF.

The chain carries TRBV5-1 and TRBJ2-5; 8 positions agree with TRBD2. The CDR3 is 15 amino acids. J lost 5 bases, V lost 2 bases, and 8 bases had no gene match. The V gene's germline CDR1 is SGHRS and CDR2 YFSETQ. DNA of the CDR3: TGCGCCAGCAGCTTCACCGGACTAGCAGGGGAGACCCAGTACTTC. Translation: CASSFTGLAGETQYF.

V gene TRBV30 combines with J gene TRBJ2-7; 10 nucleotides match TRBD1. CDR1 is GTSNPN and CDR2 is SVGIG in the germline V gene (reference sequence). The CDR3 is made up of 14 amino acids. V shed 4 bases, J shed 2 bases, and the junction held 5 bases outside the gene matches. The CDR3 sequence: CAWTGQGRPYEQYF. The CDR3 DNA reads TGTGCCTGGACGGGACAGGGGAGACCCTACGAGCAGTACTTC.

The rearrangement joins TRBV7-2 to TRBJ2-3, with 7 bases matching TRBD2. Germline CDR1 and CDR2: SGHTA and FQGNSA. The CDR3 loop spans 15 amino acids. V shed 3 bases and J 5 bases; nucleotides not matched to a gene: 8. The CDR3 protein is CASSFEAGRGDTQYF. The CDR3 nucleotides read TGTGCCAGCAGCTTTGAAGCGGGACGGGGAGATACGCAGTATTTT.

The rearrangement links TRBV11-3 to TRBJ1-1; D not certain. The V and J ends lost 7 bases and 4 bases respectively, with 10 bases between them. CDR1 and CDR2 (germline): SGHNT, YENEEA. This CDR3 is built from 12 residues. CDR3 in amino acids: CASTRAGTEAFF. CDR3 nucleotide sequence: TGTGCCAGCACCCGGGCGGGCACTGAAGCTTTCTTT.

The V gene is TRBV14, the J gene TRBJ2-7, with 7 bases aligning to TRBD1. The V gene end was trimmed by 0 bases and the J gene end by 3 bases; junction bases not matched to a gene: 5. The germline V gene encodes CDR1 SGHDN and CDR2 FVKESK. The CDR3 runs 15 residues. CDR3 protein: CASSQDLGQFYEQYF. Here the CDR3 DNA reads TGTGCCAGCAGCCAAGATCTGGGACAGTTCTACGAGCAGTACTTC.

The chain uses TRBV7-8 and TRBJ1-3; D not resolved. The germline V gene has CDR1 SGHVS and CDR2 FQNEAQ. The CDR3 spans 15 residues. Trimming cost V 1 base and J 0 bases, with 7 bases left between them. The CDR3 loop reads CASSLVSGSGNTIYF. CDR3 DNA sequence: TGTGCCAGCAGCTTAGTCTCCGGCTCTGGAAACACCATATATTTT.

The chain carries TRBV5-4 and TRBJ2-3, with unresolved D. This CDR3 is built from 14 residues. Per the germline V gene, CDR1 is SGHNT and CDR2 is YYREEE (reference sequence). With 2 bases removed from V and 1 base from J, the gap between germline ends came to 8 bases. In DNA, the CDR3 is TGTGCCAGCAGCTTCCCAAGCGGCACAGATACGCAGTATTTT. Translating it yields CASSFPSGTDTQYF.

The chain uses TRBV4-3 and TRBJ2-3; 14 bases fit TRBD2. V shed 1 base, J shed 1 base, and the junction held 4 bases outside the gene matches. The CDR3 loop spans 18 amino acids. Germline loops: CDR1 LGHNA, CDR2 YSLEER. CDR3: CASSQVGLAGGGTDTQYF. DNA for the CDR3: TGCGCCAGCAGCCAAGTCGGACTAGCGGGGGGAGGCACAGATACGCAGTATTTT.

The gene calls are TRBV9 and TRBJ1-2; 9 bases are shared with TRBD1. This CDR3 is 16 amino acids long. Unmatched junction bases numbered 10, after V lost 5 bases and J lost 2 bases. Germline values: CDR1 SGDLS, CDR2 YYNGEE. As DNA, the CDR3 is TGTGCCAGCAGAGAAACCACAGGGGGCGCAAACTATGGCTACACCTTC. Residues: CASRETTGGANYGYTF.

The J gene is TRBJ2-7, the V gene TRBV19; no clear D. The CDR3 consists of 13 residues. CDR1 LNHDA and CDR2 SQIVND come from the germline V gene (reference sequence). The V end lost 9 bases, the J end lost 12 bases, and 24 bases lay between the germline ends. In nucleotides, the CDR3 is TGTGCCAGCGCCCCCCACGCGGCCGGTCATCCGTACTTC. Translation gives CASAPHAAGHPYF.

The rearrangement joins TRBV7-9 to TRBJ2-3; 12 bases are shared with TRBD2. This CDR3 has 13 residues. Germline CDR1 reads SEHNR; CDR2 reads FQNEAQ (reference sequence). The CDR3 DNA is TGTGCTGGCGGGCTAGCGGGGGGGAATACGCAGTATTTT. It encodes CAGGLAGGNTQYF.

The genes are TRBV4-3 and TRBJ2-6; D is possibly TRBD1 (6 bases). The CDR3 covers 16 residues. Germline CDR1 and CDR2: LGHNA and YSLEER. V lost 3 bases to trimming and J lost 4 bases, with 13 bases between them. This CDR3 is CASSQNTGWGANVLTF. CDR3 DNA: TGCGCCAGCAGCCAGAATACAGGGTGGGGGGCCAACGTCCTGACTTTC.

Only one count was recorded for this clone. V gene TRBV7-2 combines with J gene TRBJ1-1; 9 positions agree with TRBD1. From germline, CDR1 is SGHTA and CDR2 FQGNSA. This CDR3 is built from 14 residues. Trimming removed 2 bases from V and 2 bases from J; junction bases left unmatched: 0. CDR3 nucleotides: TGTGCCAGCAGCTTAACAGGGGGCAACACTGAAGCTTTCTTT. This gives the protein CASSLTGGNTEAFF.

This clone was seen just once. The chain carries TRBV4-2 and TRBJ2-5; no clear D gene. The ends were cut back, 0 bases at V and 2 bases at J, with 16 bases in the middle. The germline V gene encodes CDR1 LGHNA and CDR2 YNFKEQ. The CDR3 covers 17 residues. The CDR3 nucleotides read TGTGCCAGCAGCCAAGAGCCCCCCGTTACGGGTCAAGAGACCCAGTACTTC. Translating it yields CASSQEPPVTGQETQYF.

The chain combines TRBV3-1 (or the pseudogene TRBV3-2) with TRBJ1-2; the match to TRBD1 covers 7 bases. This CDR3 is built from 13 residues. V shed 5 bases, J shed 7 bases, and the junction held 7 bases outside the gene matches. Germline V CDR1 and CDR2: LGHDT, YNNKEL (reference sequence). CDR3 protein: CASSETGYGGYTF. For the CDR3, the DNA is TGTGCCAGCAGCGAGACAGGGTACGGTGGCTACACCTTC.

This clone was detected only once. CDR3 in amino acids: CASSSPQTGGWEQYF. CDR3 bases: TGTGCCAGCAGCTCCCCCCAGACAGGGGGCTGGGAGCAGTACTTC. The V gene is TRBV5-6, the J gene TRBJ2-7; 10 positions match TRBD1. With 3 bases clipped from V and 7 bases from J, the junction kept 10 bases outside the gene matches. Looked up from germline, CDR1 is SGHDT and CDR2 is YYEEEE. The CDR3 consists of 15 residues.

In its sample, this clone was seen once. The rearrangement joins TRBV4-3 to TRBJ1-2, with 8 nucleotides matching TRBD1. Trimming took 3 bases from V and 4 from J; bases not matched to a gene: 7. The CDR3 is 15 residues long. Germline lookup yields CDR1 LGHNA and CDR2 YSLEER. The CDR3 DNA reads as TGCGCCAGCAGCCAGAGGACAGGGATCTTCTATGGCTACACCTTC. The encoded protein is CASSQRTGIFYGYTF.

The rearrangement links TRBV10-3 to TRBJ2-1; D gene ambiguous. The CDR3 length is 12 residues. In germline, CDR1 is ENHRY, CDR2 SYGVKD. Trimming pared 2 bases from V and 12 bases from J, leaving 11 bases between. CDR3 in amino acids: CAISEGQARQFF. CDR3 nucleotides: TGTGCCATCAGTGAGGGGCAGGCCAGGCAGTTCTTC.

Here the CDR3 reads CASSFTGGYTEAFF. The CDR3 DNA is TGTGCCAGCAGTTTTACAGGGGGCTACACTGAAGCTTTCTTT. The V gene is TRBV7-2, the J gene TRBJ1-1; 9 nucleotides line up with TRBD1. There are 14 residues in the CDR3. Germline-derived CDR1 and CDR2 are SGHTA and FQGNSA. The V gene end was trimmed by 6 bases and the J gene end by 3 bases; junction bases not matched to a gene: 5.

This chain connects TRBV6-5 to TRBJ1-1, with D maybe TRBD1 (6 bases). V was cut by 5 bases and J by 4 bases, with 11 bases left in between. Germline CDR1 and CDR2: MNHEY and SVGAGI. The CDR3 length is 13 residues. For the CDR3, the DNA is TGTGCCAGCAGTACACAGGGTTTCACTGAAGCTTTCTTT. It translates to CASSTQGFTEAFF.

The rearrangement links TRBV30 to TRBJ2-5; 8 nucleotides align to TRBD2. CDR1 is GTSNPN and CDR2 is SVGIG in the germline V gene (reference sequence). V lost 1 base to trimming and J lost 1 base; unmatched junction nucleotides: 8. The CDR3 runs to 16 residues. The CDR3 loop reads CAWSAGVAGFQETQYF. CDR3 DNA: TGTGCCTGGAGTGCCGGGGTAGCGGGGTTCCAAGAGACCCAGTACTTC.

The CDR3 loop reads CATSPAGNSYNEQFF. The CDR3 DNA reads TGTGCCACCAGCCCGGCCGGGAACTCCTACAATGAGCAGTTCTTC. The chain is built from TRBV24-1 and TRBJ2-1; a possible D gene is TRBD2 (5 bases). The CDR3 is 15 amino acids. The germline V and J ends were trimmed by 7 bases and 0 bases, with 12 bases remaining between them. The V gene's germline CDR1 is KGHDR and CDR2 SFDVKD.

V usage is TRBV5-6 and J usage is TRBJ2-7; tentatively, D is TRBD2 (6 bases). The length of the CDR3 is 14 residues. Trimming cost V 5 bases and J 3 bases, with 15 bases left between them. CDR1 is SGHDT and CDR2 is YYEEEE in the germline V gene. The CDR3 bases are TGTGCCAGCAGTGGGACTGCACCTCTCTACGAGCAGTACTTC. Its translation: CASSGTAPLYEQYF.

The chain uses TRBV9 and TRBJ1-2; D uncertain. V was trimmed by 0 bases and J by 8 bases, leaving 14 bases between them. This CDR3 region has 14 residues. Germline-derived CDR1 and CDR2 are SGDLS and YYNGEE. The CDR3 DNA follows: TGTGCCAGCAGCGTAGGAACGGGTTCGGGAGGCTACACCTTC. This encodes CASSVGTGSGGYTF.